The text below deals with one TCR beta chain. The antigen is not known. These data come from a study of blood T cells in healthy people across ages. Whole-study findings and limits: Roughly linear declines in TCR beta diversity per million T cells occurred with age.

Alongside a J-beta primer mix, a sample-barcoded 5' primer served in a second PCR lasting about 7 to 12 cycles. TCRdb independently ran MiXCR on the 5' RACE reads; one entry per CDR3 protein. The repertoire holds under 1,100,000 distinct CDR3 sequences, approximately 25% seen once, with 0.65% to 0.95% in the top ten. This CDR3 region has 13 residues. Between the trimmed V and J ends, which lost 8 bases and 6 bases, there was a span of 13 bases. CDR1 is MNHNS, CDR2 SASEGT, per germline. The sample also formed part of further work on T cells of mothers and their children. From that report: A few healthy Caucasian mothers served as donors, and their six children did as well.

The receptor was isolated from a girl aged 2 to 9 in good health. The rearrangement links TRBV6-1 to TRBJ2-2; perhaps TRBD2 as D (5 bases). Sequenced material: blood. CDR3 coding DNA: TGTGCCAGCTTGAGTCGGGGATCCGGGGAGCTGTTTTTT. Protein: CASLSRGSGELFF.